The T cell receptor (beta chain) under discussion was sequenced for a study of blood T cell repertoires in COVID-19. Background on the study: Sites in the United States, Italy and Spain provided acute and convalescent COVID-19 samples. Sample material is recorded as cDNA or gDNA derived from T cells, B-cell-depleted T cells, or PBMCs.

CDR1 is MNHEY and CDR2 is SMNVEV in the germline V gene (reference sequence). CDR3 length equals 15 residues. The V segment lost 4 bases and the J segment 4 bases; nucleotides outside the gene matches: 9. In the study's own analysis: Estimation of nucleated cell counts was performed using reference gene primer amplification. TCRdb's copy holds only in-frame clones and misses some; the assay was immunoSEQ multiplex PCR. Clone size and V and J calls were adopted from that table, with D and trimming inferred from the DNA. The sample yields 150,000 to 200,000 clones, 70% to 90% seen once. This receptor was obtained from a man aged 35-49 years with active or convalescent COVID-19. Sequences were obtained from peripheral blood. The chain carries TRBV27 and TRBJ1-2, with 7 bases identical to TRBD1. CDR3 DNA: TGTGCCAGCAGTTCGAAGACAGGGAACCCCTATGGCTACACCTTC. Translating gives CASSSKTGNPYGYTF.